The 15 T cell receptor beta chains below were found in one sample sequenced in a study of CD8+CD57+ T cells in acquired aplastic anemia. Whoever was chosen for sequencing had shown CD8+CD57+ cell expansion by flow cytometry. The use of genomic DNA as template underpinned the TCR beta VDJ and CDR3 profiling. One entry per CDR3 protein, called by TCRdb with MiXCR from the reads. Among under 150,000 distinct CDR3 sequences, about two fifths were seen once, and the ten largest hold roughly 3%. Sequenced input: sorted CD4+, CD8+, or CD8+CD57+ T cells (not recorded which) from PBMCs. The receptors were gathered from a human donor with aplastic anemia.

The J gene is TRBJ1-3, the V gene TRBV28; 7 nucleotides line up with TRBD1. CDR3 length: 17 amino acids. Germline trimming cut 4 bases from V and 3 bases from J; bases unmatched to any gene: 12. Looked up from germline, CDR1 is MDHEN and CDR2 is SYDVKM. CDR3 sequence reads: CASSSPGQRASGNTIYF. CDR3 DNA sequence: TGTGCCAGCAGTTCCCCGGGACAGAGGGCTAGTGGAAACACCATATATTTT.

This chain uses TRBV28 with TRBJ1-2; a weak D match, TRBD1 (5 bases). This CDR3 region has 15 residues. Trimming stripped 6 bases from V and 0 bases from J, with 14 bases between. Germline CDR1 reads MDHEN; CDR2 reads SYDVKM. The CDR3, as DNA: TGTGCCAGCAGCCGAGTCCGGGACCCTAACTATGGCTACACCTTC. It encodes CASSRVRDPNYGYTF.

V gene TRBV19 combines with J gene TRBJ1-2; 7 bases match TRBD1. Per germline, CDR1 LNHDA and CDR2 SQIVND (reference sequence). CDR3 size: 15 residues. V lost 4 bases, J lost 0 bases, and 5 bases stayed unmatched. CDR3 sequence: CASSRSTGTNYGYTF. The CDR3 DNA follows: TGTGCCAGTAGTAGGTCGACAGGGACTAACTATGGCTACACCTTC.

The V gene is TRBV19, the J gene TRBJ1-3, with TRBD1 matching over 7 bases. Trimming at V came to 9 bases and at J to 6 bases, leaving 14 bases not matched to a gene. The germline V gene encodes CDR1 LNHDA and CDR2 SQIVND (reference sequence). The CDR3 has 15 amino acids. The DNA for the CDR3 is TGTGCCAGCAGTGAAGACAGGGTCTTGGAAAACACCATATATTTT. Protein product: CASSEDRVLENTIYF.

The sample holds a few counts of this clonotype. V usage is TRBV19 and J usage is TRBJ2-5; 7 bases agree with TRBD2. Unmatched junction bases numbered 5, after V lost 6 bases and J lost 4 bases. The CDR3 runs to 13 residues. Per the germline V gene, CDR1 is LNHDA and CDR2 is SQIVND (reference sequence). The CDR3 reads CASSGGFPETQYF. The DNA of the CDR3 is TGTGCCAGTAGCGGGGGGTTCCCAGAGACCCAGTACTTC.

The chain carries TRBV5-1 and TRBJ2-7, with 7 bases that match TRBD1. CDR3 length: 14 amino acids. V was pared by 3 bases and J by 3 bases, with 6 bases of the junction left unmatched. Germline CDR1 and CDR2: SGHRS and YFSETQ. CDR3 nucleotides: TGCGCCAGCAGCTCGACAGGGAATATCTACGAGCAGTACTTC. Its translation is CASSSTGNIYEQYF.

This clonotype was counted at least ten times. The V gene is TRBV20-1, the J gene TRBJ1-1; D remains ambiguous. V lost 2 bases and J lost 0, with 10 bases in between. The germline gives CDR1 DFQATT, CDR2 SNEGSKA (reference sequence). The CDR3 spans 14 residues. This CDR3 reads CSARQERLNTEAFF. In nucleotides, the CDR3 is TGCAGTGCTAGACAGGAACGGCTGAACACTGAAGCTTTCTTT.

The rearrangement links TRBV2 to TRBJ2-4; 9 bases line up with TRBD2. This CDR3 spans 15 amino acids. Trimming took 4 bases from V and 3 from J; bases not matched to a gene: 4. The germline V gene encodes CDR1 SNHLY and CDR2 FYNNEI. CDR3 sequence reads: CASSVLAGDKNIQYF. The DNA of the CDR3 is TGTGCCAGCAGTGTGTTAGCGGGGGACAAAAACATTCAGTACTTC.

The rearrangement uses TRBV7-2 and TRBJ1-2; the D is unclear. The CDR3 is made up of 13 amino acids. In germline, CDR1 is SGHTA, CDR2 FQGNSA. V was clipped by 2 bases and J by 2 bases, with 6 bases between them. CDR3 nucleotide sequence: TGTGCCAGCAGCTTAACGTCCAACTATGGCTACACCTTC. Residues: CASSLTSNYGYTF.

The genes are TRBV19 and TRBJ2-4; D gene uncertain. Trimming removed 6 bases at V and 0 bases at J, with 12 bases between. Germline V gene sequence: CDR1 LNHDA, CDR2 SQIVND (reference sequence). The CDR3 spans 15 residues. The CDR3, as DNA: TGTGCCAGTAGAGAGTCAGATCTAGCCAAAAACATTCAGTACTTC. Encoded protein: CASRESDLAKNIQYF.

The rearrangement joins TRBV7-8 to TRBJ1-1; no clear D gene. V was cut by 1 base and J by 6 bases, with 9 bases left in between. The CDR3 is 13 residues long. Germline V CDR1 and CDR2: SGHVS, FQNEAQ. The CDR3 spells CASSLDAGSEAFF. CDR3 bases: TGTGCCAGCAGCTTAGATGCAGGCTCTGAAGCTTTCTTT. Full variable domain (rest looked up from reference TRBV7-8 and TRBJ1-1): GAGVSQSPRYKVAKRGQDVALRCDPISGHVSLFWYQQALGQGPEFLTYFQNEAQLDKSGLPSDRFFAERPEGSVSTLKIQRTQQEDSAVYLCASSLDAGSEAFFGQGTRLTVV.

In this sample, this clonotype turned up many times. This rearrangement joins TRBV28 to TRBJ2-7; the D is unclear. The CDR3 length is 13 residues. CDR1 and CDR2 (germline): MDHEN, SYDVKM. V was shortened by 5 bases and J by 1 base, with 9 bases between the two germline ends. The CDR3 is CASSVTPSYEQYF. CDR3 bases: TGTGCCAGCAGTGTAACGCCTTCCTACGAGCAGTACTTC. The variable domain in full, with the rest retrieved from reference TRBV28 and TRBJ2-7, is DVKVTQSSRYLVKRTGEKVFLECVQDMDHENMFWYRQDPGLGLRLIYFSYDVKMKEKGDIPEGYSVSREKKERFSLILESASTNQTSMYLCASSVTPSYEQYFGPGTRLTVT.

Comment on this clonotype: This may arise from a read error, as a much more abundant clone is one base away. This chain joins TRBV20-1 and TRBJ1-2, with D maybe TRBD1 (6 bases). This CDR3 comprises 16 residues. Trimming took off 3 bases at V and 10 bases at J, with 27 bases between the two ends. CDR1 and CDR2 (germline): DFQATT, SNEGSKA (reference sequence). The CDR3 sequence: CSASDIPRGAYDDYTF. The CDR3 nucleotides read TGCAGTGCTAGTGATATCCCTCGGGGGGCATATGACGACTACACCTTC.

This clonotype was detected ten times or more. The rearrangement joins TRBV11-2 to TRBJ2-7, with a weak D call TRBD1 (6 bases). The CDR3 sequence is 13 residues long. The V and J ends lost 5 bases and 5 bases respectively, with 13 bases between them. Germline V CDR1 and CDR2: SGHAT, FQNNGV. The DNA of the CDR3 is TGTGCCAGCAGCATTGCAGGGGTGCACGAGCAGTACGTC. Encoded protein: CASSIAGVHEQYV.

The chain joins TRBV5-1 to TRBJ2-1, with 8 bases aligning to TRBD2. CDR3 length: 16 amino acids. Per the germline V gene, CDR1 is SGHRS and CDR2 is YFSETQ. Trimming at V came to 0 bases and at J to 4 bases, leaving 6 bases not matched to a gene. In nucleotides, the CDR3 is TGCGCCAGCAGCTTGGCCGAGCGGGGGCTATACAATGAGCAGTTCTTC. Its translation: CASSLAERGLYNEQFF.